This T cell receptor (beta chain) was profiled in a study of T-cell reconstitution after alpha-beta-depleted transplantation in children. Unique molecular identifiers were incorporated when the TCRbeta library was constructed. TCRdb independently ran MiXCR on the PCR reads; one entry per CDR3 protein. The repertoire holds about a million distinct CDR3 sequences, around 30% seen once, with about 28% in the top ten. About this clonotype: What it binds is not known.

The length of the CDR3 is 14 residues. V lost 4 bases to trimming and J lost 0 bases, with 8 bases between them. Looked up from germline, CDR1 is LGHDT and CDR2 is YNNKEL (reference sequence). General observations from the study: By one year post-transplant, T-cell counts and diversity largely arose from T cells that were newly produced.

V gene TRBV3-1 combines with J gene TRBJ2-3, with D hard to call. The source material was PBMCs, mostly from graft donor cells, sampled 360 days after TCRalphabeta/CD19-depleted stem cell transplant. The clonotype comes from a boy younger than two who had a stem cell transplant for SCID, so the T cells may come from the graft donor. CDR3 sequence reads: CASSRPDSTDTQYF. The CDR3 DNA is TGTGCCAGCAGCCGGCCGGACAGCACAGATACGCAGTATTTT.